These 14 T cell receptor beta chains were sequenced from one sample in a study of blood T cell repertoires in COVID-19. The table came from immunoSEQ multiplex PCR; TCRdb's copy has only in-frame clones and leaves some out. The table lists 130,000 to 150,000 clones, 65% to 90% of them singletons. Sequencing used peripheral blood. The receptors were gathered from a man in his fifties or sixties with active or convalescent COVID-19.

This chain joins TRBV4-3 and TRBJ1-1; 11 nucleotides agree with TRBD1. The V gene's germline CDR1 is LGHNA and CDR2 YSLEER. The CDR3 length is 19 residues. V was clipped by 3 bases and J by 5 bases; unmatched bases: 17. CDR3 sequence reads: CASSHSDRGRSSLRTEAFF. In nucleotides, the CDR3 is TGCGCCAGCAGCCACTCGGACAGGGGGCGTTCCTCATTGCGAACTGAAGCTTTCTTT.

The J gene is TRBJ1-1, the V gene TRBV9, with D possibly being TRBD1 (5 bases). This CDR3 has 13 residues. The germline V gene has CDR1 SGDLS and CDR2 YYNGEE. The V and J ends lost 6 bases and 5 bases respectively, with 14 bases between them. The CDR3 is CASNDGRGTEAFF. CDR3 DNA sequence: TGTGCCAGCAACGACGGTAGGGGAACTGAAGCTTTCTTT.

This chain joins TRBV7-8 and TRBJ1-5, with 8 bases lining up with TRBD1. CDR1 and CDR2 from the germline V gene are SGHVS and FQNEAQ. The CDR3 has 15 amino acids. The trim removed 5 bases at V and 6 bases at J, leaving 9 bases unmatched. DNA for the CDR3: TGTGCCAGCAGCCAGGACAGGGTCCTTAGTCAGCCCCAGCATTTT. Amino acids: CASSQDRVLSQPQHF.

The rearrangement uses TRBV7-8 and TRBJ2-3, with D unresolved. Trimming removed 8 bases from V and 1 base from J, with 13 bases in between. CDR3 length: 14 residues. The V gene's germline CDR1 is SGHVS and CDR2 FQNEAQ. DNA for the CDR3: TGTGCCAGCGGAGACCTAATTCGCACAGATACGCAGTATTTT. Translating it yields CASGDLIRTDTQYF.

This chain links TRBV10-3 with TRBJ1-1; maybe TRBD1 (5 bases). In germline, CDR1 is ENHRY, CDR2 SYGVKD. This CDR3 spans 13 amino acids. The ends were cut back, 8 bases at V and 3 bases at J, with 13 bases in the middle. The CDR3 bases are TGTGCCATCGGGCAGGGAGGGGACACTGAAGCTTTCTTT. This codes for CAIGQGGDTEAFF.

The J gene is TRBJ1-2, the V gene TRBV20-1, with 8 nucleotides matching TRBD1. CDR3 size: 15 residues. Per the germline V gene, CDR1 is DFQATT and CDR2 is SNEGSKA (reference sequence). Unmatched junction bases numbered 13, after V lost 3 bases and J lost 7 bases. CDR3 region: CSASGGQDWGGGYTF. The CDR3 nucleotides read TGCAGTGCTAGTGGGGGACAGGATTGGGGTGGTGGCTACACCTTC.

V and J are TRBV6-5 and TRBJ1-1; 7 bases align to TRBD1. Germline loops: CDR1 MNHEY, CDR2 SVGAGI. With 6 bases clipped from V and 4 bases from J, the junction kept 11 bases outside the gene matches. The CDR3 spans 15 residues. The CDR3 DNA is TGTGCCAGCAGGTACGAGGGGGCTGCTAGCACTGAAGCTTTCTTT. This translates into CASRYEGAASTEAFF.

CDR3: CASTMTSGGPGDTQYF. The DNA for the CDR3 is TGCGCCAGCACCATGACTAGCGGGGGTCCAGGCGATACGCAGTATTTT. The chain combines TRBV5-1 with TRBJ2-3; TRBD2 aligns across 12 bases. There are 16 residues in the CDR3. The trim removed 6 bases at V and 6 bases at J, leaving 11 bases unmatched. Germline loops: CDR1 SGHRS, CDR2 YFSETQ. Filled out from reference TRBV5-1 and TRBJ2-3, the complete variable domain reads KAGVTQTPRYLIKTRGQQVTLSCSPISGHRSVSWYQQTPGQGLQFLFEYFSETQRNKGNFPGRFSGRQFSNSRSEMNVSTLELGDSALYLCASTMTSGGPGDTQYFGPGTRLTVL.

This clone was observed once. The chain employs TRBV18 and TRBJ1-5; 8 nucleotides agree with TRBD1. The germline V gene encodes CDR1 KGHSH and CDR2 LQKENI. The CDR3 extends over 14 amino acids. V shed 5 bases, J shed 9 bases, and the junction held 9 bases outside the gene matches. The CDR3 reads CASSEGQGQGPQHF. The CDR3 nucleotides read TGTGCCAGCTCAGAAGGACAGGGCCAGGGGCCCCAGCATTTT.

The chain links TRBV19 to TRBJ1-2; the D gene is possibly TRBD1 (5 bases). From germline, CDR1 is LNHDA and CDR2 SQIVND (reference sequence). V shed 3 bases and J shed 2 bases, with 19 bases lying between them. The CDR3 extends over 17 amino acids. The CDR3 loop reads CASSIPKEGPGNYGYTF. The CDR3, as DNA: TGTGCCAGTAGTATCCCCAAGGAAGGGCCAGGGAACTATGGCTACACCTTC.

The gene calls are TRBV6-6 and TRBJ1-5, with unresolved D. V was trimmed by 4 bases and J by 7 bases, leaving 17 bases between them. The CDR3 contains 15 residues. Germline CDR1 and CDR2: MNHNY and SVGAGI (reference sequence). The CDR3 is CASSSRGRDGQPQHF. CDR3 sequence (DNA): TGTGCCAGCAGTTCCCGAGGACGGGATGGGCAGCCCCAGCATTTT.

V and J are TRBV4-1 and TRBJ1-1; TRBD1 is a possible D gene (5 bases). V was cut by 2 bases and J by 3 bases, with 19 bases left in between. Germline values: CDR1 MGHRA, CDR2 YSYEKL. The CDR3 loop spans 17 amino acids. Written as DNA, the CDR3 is TGCGCCAGCAGCCAACACGTGGGGCTTCGGCTCGACACTGAAGCTTTCTTT. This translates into CASSQHVGLRLDTEAFF.

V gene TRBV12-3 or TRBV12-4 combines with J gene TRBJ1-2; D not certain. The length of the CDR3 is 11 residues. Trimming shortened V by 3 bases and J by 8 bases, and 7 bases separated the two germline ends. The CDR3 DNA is TGTGCCAGCAGTTTTGCGGGAGGCTACACCTTC. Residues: CASSFAGGYTF.

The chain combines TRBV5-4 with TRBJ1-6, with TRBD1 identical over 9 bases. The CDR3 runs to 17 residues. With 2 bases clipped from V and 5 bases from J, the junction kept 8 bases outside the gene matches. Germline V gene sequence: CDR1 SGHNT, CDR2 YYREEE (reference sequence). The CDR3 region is CASSFGTGPANNSPLHF. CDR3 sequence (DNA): TGTGCCAGCAGCTTCGGGACAGGGCCTGCGAATAATTCACCCCTCCACTTT.